The rows below give T cell receptor beta chains drawn from one sample of a study of cytotoxic CD8 clonotypes in ibrutinib-treated CLL. Sequenced by immunoSEQ multiplex PCR; TCRdb stores in-frame clones only, minus some. The table records more than 60,000 clones, 75% to 90% of them present only once. The specimen was PBMCs, collected after 24 months of ibrutinib treatment. Every receptor here comes from a human donor with chronic lymphocytic leukemia. Both conserved end residues are part of each CDR3. D genes are given only for firm matches. Rows may omit the clone size; those that give it use once, few, many or a size class.

cdr3_aa	cdr3_nt	v_call	j_call	clone_size	d_call
CASSFYLGGAVDEQFF	TGTGCCAGCAGTTTCTATCTGGGAGGGGCCGTCGATGAGCAGTTCTTC	TRBV28	TRBJ2-1	NA	TRBD2
CASSLRGQGNNEQFF	TGTGCCAGCAGCTTAAGAGGACAGGGGAACAATGAGCAGTTCTTC	TRBV7-2	TRBJ2-1	NA	TRBD1
CASSQGQGSFGTQYF	TGTGCCAGCAGCCAAGGACAGGGGAGTTTCGGTACGCAGTATTTT	TRBV14	TRBJ2-3	NA	TRBD1
CASSTQRTHYGYTF	TGTGCCAGTAGTACCCAGCGCACACACTATGGCTACACCTTC	TRBV19	TRBJ1-2	few	NA
CASKKGRGQGTQYF	TGTGCCAGCAAGAAGGGCAGGGGGCAGGGGACCCAGTACTTC	TRBV2	TRBJ2-5	NA	TRBD1
CASSLAVRYEQYF	TGTGCCAGCAGCTTAGCGGTGCGGTACGAGCAGTACTTC	TRBV7-6	TRBJ2-7	once	NA
CASRTSGRGTDTQYF	TGTGCCAGCAGGACTAGCGGGAGGGGGACAGATACGCAGTATTTT	TRBV2	TRBJ2-3	once	TRBD2
CASSIGRGYEQFF	TGTGCCAGCAGCATCGGGAGGGGCTATGAGCAGTTCTTC	TRBV13	TRBJ2-1	once	TRBD2
CASSQAGPTAGNTIYF	TGTGCCAGCAGCCAGGCCGGGCCGACAGCGGGAAACACCATATATTTT	TRBV7-9	TRBJ1-3	NA	NA
CASSILADEQFF	TGTGCCAGTAGTATCCTAGCGGATGAGCAGTTCTTC	TRBV19	TRBJ2-1	NA	TRBD2
CATGTSGRVTETQYF	TGTGCCACGGGGACTAGCGGGAGGGTGACGGAGACCCAGTACTTC	TRBV15	TRBJ2-5	NA	TRBD2